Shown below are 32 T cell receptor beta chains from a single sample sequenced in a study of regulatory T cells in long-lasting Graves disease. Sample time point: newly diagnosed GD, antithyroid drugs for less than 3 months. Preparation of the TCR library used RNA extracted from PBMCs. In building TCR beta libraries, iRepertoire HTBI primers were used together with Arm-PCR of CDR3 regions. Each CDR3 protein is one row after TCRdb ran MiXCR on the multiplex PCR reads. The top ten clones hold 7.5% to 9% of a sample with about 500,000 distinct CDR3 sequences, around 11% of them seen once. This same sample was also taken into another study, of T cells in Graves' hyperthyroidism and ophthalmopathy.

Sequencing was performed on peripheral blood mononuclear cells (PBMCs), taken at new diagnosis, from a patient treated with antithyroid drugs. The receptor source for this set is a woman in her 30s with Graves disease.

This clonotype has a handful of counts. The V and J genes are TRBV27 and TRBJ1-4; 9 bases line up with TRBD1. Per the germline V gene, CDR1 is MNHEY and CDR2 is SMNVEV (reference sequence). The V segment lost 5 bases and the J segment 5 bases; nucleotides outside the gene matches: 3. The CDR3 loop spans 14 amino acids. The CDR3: CASSTGTGNEKLFF. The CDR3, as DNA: TGTGCCAGCAGTACCGGGACAGGGAATGAAAAACTGTTTTTT.

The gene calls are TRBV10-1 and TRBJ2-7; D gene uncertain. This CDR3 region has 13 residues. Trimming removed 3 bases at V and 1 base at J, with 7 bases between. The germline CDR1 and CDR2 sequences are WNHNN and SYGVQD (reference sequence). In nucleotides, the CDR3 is TGCGCCAGCAGTGATCACGGATCCTACGAGCAGTACTTC. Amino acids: CASSDHGSYEQYF.

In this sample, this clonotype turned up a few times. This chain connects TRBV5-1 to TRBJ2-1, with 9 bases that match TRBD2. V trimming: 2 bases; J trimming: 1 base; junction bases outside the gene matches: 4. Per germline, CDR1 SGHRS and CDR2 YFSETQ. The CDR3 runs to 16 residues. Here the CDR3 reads CASSFGSGRSYNEQFF. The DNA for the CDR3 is TGCGCCAGCAGCTTCGGTAGCGGGAGATCCTACAATGAGCAGTTCTTC.

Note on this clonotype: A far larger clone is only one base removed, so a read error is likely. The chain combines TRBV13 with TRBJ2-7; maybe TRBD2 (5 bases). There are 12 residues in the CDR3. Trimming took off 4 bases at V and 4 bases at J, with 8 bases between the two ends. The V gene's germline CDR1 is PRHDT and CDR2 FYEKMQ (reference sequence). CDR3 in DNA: TGTGCCAGCAGCTCGGACTTTTACGAGCAGTACTTC. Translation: CASSSDFYEQYF.

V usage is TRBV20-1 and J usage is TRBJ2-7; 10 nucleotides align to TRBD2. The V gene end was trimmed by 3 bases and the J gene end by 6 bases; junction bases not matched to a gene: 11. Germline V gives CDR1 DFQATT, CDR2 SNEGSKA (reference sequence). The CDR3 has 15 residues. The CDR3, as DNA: TGCAGTGCTAGCCCCCCTAGCGGGAGAGGGATCGAGCAGTACTTC. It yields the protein CSASPPSGRGIEQYF.

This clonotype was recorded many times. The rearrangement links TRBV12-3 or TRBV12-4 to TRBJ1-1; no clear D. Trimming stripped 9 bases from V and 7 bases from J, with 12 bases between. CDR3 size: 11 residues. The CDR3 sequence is CASSFGYEAFF. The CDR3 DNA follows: TGTGCCAGTTCTTTTGGGTATGAAGCTTTCTTT.

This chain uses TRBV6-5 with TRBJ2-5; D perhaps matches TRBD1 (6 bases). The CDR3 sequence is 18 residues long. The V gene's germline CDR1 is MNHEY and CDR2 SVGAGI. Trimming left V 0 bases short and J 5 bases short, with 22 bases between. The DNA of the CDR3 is TGTGCCAGCAGTTACTCAATAGTAACAGGGTCGAGGCGGGAGACCCAGTACTTC. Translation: CASSYSIVTGSRRETQYF.

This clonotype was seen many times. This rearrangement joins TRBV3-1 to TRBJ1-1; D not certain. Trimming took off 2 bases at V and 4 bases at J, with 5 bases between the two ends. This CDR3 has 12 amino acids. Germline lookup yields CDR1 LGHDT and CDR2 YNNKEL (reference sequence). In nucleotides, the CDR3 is TGTGCCAGCAGCCAAACGATCACTGAAGCTTTCTTT. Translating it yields CASSQTITEAFF.

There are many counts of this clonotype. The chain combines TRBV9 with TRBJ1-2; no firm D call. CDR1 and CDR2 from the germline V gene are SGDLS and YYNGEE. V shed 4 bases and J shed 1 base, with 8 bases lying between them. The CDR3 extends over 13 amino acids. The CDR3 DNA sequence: TGTGCCAGCAGCCCCACCTATAACTATGGCTACACCTTC. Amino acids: CASSPTYNYGYTF.

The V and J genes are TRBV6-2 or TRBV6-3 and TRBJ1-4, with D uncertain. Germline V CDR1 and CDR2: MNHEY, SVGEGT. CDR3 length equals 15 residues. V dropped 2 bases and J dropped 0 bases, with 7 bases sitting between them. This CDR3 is CASSYEGATNEKLFF. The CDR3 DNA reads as TGTGCCAGCAGTTACGAAGGCGCAACTAATGAAAAACTGTTTTTT.

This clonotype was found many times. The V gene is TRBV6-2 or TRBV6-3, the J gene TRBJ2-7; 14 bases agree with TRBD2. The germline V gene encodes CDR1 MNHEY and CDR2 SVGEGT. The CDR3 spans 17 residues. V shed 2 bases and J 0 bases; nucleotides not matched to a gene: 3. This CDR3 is CASSYGGTSGSSYEQYF. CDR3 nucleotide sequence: TGTGCCAGCAGTTACGGCGGGACTAGCGGGAGCTCCTACGAGCAGTACTTC.

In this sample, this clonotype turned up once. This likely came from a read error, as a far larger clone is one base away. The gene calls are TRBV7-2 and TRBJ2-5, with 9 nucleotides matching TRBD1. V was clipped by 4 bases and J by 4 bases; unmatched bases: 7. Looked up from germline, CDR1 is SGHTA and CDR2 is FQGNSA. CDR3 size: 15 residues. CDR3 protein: CTSSYGQGRRETQYF. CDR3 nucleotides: TGTACCAGCAGCTACGGACAGGGGAGACGAGAGACCCAGTACTTC.

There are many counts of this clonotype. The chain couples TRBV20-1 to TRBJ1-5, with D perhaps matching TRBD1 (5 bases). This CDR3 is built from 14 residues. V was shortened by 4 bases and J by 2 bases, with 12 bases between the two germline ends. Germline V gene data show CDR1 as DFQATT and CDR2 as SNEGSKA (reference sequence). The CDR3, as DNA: TGCAGTGCTAAAGAGGGGCGCGGCAATCAGCCCCAGCATTTT. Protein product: CSAKEGRGNQPQHF.

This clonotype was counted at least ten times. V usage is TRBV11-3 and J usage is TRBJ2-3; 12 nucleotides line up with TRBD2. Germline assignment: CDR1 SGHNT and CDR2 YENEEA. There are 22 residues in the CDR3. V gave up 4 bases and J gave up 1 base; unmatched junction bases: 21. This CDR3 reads CASSSWGGLAGSLYGGTDTQYF. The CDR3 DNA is TGTGCCAGCAGCTCATGGGGGGGACTAGCGGGCAGCCTATACGGTGGCACAGATACGCAGTATTTT.

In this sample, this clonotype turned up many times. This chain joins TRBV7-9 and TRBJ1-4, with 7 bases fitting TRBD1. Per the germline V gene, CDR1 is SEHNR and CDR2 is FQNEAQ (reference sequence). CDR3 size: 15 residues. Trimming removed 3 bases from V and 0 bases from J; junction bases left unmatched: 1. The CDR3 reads CASSFGTATNEKLFF. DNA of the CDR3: TGTGCCAGCAGCTTCGGGACAGCAACTAATGAAAAACTGTTTTTT.

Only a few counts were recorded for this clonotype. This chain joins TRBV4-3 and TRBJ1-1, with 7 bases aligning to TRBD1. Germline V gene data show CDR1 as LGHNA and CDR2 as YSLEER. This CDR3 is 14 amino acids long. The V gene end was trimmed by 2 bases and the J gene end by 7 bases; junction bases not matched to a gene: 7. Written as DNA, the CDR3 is TGCGCCAGCAGCCAACGCGACAGGGCGAGTGAAGCTTTCTTT. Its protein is CASSQRDRASEAFF.

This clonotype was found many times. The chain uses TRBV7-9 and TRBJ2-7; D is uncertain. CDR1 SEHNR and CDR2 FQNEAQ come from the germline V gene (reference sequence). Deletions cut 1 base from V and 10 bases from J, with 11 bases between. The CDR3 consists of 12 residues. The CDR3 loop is CASSLGAVEQYF. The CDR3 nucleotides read TGTGCCAGCAGCTTAGGGGCCGTGGAACAGTACTTC.

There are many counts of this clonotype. CDR3 protein: CASMAHSGRGYEQFF. CDR3 DNA sequence: TGTGCCAGCATGGCTCATAGCGGGAGAGGCTATGAGCAGTTCTTC. This chain connects TRBV6-2 or TRBV6-3 to TRBJ2-1, with TRBD2 matching 9 bases. The CDR3 is made up of 15 amino acids. V shed 7 bases, J shed 8 bases, and the junction held 12 bases outside the gene matches. Germline V lookup: CDR1 MNHEY, CDR2 SVGEGT.

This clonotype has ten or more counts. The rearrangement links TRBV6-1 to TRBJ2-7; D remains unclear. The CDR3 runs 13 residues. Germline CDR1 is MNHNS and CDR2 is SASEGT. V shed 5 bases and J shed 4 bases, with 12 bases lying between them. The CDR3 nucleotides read TGTGCCAGCAGTCTATGGACGGAATACGAGCAGTACTTC. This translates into CASSLWTEYEQYF.

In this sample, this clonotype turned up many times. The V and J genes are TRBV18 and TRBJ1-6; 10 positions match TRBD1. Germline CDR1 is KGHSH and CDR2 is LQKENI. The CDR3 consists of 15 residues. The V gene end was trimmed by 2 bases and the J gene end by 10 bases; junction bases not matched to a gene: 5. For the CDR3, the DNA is TGTGCCAGCTCACCAAGACAGGGGGCGAACTCACCCCTCCACTTT. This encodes CASSPRQGANSPLHF.

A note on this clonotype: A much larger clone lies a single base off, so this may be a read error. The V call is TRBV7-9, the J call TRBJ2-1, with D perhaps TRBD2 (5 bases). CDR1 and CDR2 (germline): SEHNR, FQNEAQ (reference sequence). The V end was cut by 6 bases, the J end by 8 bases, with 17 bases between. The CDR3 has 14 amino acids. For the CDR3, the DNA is TGTGCCAGCAGATTACGGCCGAGGGTGGATGAGCAGTTCTTC. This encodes CASRLRPRVDEQFF.

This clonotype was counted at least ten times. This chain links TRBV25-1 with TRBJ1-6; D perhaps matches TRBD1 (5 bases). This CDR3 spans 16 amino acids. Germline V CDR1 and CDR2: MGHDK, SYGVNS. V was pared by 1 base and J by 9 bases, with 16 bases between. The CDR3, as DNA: TGTGCCAGCAGTGAATCGGGATACAGGAGAGGTTCACCCCTCCACTTT. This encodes CASSESGYRRGSPLHF.

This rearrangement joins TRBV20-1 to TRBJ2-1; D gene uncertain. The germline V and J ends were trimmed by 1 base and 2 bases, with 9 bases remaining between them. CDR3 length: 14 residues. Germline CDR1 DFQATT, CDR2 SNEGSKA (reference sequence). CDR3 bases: TGCAGTGCTAGAGTAGACGGACCCTACAATGAGCAGTTCTTC. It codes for CSARVDGPYNEQFF.

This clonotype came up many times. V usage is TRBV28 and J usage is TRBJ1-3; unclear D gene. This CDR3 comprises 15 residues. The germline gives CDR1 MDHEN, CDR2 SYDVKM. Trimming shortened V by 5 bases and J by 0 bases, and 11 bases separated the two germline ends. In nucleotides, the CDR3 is TGTGCCAGCAGTCTCCCCCCCCCCTCTGGAAACACCATATATTTT. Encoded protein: CASSLPPPSGNTIYF.

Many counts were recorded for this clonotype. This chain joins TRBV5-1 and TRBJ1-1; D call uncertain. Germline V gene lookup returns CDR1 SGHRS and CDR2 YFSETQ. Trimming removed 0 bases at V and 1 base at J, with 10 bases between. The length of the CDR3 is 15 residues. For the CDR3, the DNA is TGCGCCAGCAGCTTGGATGTTTTGAGGAACACTGAAGCTTTCTTT. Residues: CASSLDVLRNTEAFF.

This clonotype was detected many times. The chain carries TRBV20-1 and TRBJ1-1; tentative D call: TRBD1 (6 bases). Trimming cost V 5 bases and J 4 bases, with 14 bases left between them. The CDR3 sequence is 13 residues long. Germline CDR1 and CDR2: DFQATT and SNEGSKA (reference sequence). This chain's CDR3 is CSALDWGATEAFF. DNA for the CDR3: TGCAGTGCTTTAGACTGGGGGGCCACTGAAGCTTTCTTT.

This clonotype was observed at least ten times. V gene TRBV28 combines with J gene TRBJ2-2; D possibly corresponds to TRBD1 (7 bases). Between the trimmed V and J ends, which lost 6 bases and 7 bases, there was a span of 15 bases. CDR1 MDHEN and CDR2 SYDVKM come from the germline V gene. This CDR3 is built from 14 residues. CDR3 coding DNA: TGTGCCAGCAGCGAAAACAGGGGAGGCGGGGAGCTGTTTTTT. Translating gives CASSENRGGGELFF. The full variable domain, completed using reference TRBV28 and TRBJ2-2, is DVKVTQSSRYLVKRTGEKVFLECVQDMDHENMFWYRQDPGLGLRLIYFSYDVKMKEKGDIPEGYSVSREKKERFSLILESASTNQTSMYLCASSENRGGGELFFGEGSRLTVL.

CDR3 nucleotides: TGCAGTGCTAGTCTTAGCGGGAGGGCTAATGAGCAGTTCTTC. It encodes CSASLSGRANEQFF. The chain is built from TRBV20-1 and TRBJ2-1; 11 bases map to TRBD2. V lost 3 bases and J lost 7; bases outside the gene matches: 5. This CDR3 is 14 amino acids long. CDR1 is DFQATT and CDR2 is SNEGSKA in the germline V gene (reference sequence).

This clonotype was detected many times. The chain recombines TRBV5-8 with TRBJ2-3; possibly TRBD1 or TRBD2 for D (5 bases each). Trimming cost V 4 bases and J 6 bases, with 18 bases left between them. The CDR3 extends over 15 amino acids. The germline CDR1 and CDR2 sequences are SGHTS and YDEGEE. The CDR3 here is CASSLRLVEGDTQYF. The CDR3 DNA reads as TGTGCCAGCAGCCTACGCTTGGTTGAGGGGGATACGCAGTATTTT.

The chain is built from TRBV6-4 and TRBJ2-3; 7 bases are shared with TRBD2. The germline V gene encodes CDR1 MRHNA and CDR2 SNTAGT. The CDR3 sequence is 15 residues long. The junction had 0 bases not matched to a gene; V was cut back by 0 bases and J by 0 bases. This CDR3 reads CASSDSAGSTDTQYF. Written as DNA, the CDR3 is TGTGCCAGCAGTGACTCAGCGGGGAGCACAGATACGCAGTATTTT.

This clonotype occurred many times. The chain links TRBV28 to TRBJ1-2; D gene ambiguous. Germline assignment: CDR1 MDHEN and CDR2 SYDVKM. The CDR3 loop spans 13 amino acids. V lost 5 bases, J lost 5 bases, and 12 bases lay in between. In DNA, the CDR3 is TGTGCCAGCAGTCTCCGGACGGAGTATGGCTACACCTTC. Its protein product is CASSLRTEYGYTF.

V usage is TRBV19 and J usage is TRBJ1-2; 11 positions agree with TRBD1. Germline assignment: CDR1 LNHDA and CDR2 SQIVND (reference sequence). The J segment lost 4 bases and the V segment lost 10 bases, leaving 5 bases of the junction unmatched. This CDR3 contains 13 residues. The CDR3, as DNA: TGTGCCACCAGCGGGACAGGGGGCTATGGCTACACCTTC. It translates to CATSGTGGYGYTF. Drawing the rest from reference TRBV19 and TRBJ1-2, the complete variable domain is DGGITQSPKYLFRKEGQNVTLSCEQNLNHDAMYWYRQDPGQGLRLIYYSQIVNDFQKGDIAEGYSVSREKKESFPLTVTSAQKNPTAFYLCATSGTGGYGYTFGSGTRLTVV.